The T cell receptor beta chain described here comes from a study of vaccination effects on CD4 cells after COVID-19. This clone was counted once. The antigen is not known. Libraries were prepared by immunoSEQ multiplex PCR; TCRdb keeps only in-frame clonotypes and omits some of them. The table has more than 20,000 clones, approximately 76% seen once. V was trimmed by 0 bases and J by 7 bases, leaving 10 bases between them. The length of the CDR3 is 13 residues. Germline lookup yields CDR1 SGHDT and CDR2 YYEEEE. Using viral peptide pools, the ViraFEST assay grew out antigen-specific CD4+ T cells prior to sequencing. Following 10 days of culture, CD4+ T cells were isolated. The cohort was immunized with two doses of either the BNT162b2 or mRNA-1273 vaccine.

The rearrangement joins TRBV5-6 to TRBJ2-5, with D hard to call. This sequence was found in a human donor who received a COVID-19 vaccine. The source material was CD4+ T cells from PBMCs cultured with HCoV-229E spike peptides, sampled after COVID-19 vaccination. CDR3 coding DNA: TGTGCCAGCAGCTTGGCGGCCCATGGGACCCAGTACTTC. It is translated as CASSLAAHGTQYF. The entire variable domain, with the rest obtained from reference TRBV5-6 and TRBJ2-5, is as follows: DAGVTQSPTHLIKTRGQQVTLRCSPKSGHDTVSWYQQALGQGPQFIFQYYEEEERQRGNFPDRFSGHQFPNYSSELNVNALLLGDSALYLCASSLAAHGTQYFGPGTRLLVL.